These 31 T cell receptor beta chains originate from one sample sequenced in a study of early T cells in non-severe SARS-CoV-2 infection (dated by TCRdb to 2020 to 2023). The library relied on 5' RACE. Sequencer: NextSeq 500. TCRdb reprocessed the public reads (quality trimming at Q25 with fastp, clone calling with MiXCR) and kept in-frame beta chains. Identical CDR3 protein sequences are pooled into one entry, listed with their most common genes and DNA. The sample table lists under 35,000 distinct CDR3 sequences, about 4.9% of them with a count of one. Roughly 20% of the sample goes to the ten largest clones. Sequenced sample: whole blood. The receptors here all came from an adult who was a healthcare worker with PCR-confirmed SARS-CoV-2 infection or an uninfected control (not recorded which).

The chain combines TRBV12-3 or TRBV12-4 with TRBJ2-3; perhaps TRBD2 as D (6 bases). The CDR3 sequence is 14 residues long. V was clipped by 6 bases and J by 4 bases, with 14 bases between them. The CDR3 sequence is CASSPGGVADTQYF. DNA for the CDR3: TGTGCCAGCAGCCCCGGAGGGGTGGCAGATACGCAGTATTTT.

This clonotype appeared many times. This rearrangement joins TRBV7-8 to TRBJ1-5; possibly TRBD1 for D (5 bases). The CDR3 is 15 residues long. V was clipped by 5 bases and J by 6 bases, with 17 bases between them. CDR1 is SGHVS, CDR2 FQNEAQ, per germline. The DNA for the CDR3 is TGTGCCAGCAGCCCCGGACGGGGCCTAACTCAGCCCCAGCATTTT. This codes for CASSPGRGLTQPQHF. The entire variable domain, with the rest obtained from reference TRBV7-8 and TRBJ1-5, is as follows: GAGVSQSPRYKVAKRGQDVALRCDPISGHVSLFWYQQALGQGPEFLTYFQNEAQLDKSGLPSDRFFAERPEGSVSTLKIQRTQQEDSAVYLCASSPGRGLTQPQHFGDGTRLSIL.

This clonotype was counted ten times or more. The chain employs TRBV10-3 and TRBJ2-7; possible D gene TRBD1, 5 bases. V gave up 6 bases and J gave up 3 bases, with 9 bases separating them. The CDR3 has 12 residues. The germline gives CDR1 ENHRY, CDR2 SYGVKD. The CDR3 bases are TGTGCCATCAGCCCCCAGGGCTACGAGCAGTACTTC. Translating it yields CAISPQGYEQYF.

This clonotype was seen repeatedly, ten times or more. This chain's CDR3 is CASSPTDRSRQYF. CDR3 in DNA: TGTGCCAGCAGCCCGACGGACCGGTCAAGGCAGTACTTC. The gene calls are TRBV7-2 and TRBJ2-7; no firm D call. CDR3 length: 13 residues. Looked up from germline, CDR1 is SGHTA and CDR2 is FQGNSA. Trimming shortened V by 5 bases and J by 9 bases, and 17 bases separated the two germline ends.

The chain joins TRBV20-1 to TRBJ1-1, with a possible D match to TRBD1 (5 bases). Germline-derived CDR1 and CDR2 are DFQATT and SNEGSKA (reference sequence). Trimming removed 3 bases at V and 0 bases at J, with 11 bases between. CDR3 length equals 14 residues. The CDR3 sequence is CSARQGAMNTEAFF. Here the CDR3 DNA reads TGCAGTGCTAGGCAGGGCGCGATGAACACTGAAGCTTTCTTT.

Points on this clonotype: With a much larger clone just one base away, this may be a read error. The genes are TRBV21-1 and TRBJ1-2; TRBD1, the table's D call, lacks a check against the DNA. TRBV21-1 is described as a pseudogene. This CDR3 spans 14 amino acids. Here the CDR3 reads CASRLGAENYGYTF. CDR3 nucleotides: TGTGCCAGCCGGCTAGGGGCAGAAAACTATGGCTACACCTTC.

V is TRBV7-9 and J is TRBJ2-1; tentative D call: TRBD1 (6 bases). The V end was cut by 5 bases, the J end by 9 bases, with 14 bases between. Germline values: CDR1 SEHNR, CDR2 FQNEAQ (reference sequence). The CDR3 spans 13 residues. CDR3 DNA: TGTGCCAGCAGCAACACAGGGATCGGTGAGCAGTTCTTC. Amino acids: CASSNTGIGEQFF.

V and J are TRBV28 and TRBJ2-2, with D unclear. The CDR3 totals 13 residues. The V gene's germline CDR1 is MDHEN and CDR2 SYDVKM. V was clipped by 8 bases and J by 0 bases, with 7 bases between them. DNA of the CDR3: TGTGCCAGCCGCCCTACGAACACCGGGGAGCTGTTTTTT. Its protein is CASRPTNTGELFF.

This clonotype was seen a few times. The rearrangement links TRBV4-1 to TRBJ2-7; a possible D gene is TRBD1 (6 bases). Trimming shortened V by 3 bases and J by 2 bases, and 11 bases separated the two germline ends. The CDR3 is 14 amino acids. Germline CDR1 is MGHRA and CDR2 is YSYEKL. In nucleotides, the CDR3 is TGCGCCAGCAGCCATCCCGGGACACCCTACGAGCAGTACTTC. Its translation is CASSHPGTPYEQYF.

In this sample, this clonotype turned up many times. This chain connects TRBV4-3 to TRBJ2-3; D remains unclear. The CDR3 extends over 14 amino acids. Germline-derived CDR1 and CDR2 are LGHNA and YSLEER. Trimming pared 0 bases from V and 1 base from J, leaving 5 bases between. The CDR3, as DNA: TGCGCCAGCAGCCAAGAGGACCGCACAGATACGCAGTATTTT. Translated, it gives CASSQEDRTDTQYF.

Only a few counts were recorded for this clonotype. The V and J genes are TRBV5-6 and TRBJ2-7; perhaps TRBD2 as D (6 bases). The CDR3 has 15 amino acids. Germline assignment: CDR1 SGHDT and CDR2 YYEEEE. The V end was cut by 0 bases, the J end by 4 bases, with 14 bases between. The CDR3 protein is CASSLERGLWYEQYF. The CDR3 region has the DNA TGTGCCAGCAGCTTGGAAAGGGGACTTTGGTACGAGCAGTACTTC.

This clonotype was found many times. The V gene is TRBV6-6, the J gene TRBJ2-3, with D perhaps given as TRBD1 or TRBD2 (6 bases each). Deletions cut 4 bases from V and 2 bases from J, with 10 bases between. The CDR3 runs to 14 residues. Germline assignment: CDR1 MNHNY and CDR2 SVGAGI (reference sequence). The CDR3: CASSSGALTDTQYF. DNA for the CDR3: TGTGCCAGCAGTTCGGGGGCCCTCACAGATACGCAGTATTTT.

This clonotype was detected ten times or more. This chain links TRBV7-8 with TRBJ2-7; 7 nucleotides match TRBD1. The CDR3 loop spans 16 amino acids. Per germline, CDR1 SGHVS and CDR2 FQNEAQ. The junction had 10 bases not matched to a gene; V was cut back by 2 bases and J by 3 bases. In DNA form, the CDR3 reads TGTGCCAGCAGCTTACGTCCGCAGGGGGTAGGCTACGAGCAGTACTTC. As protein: CASSLRPQGVGYEQYF.

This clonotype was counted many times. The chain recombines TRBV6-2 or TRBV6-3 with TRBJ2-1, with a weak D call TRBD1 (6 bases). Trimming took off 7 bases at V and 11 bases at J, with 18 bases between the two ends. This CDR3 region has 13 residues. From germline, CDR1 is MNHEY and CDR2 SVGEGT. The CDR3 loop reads CASTLVNRDKQFF. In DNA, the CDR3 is TGTGCCAGCACCCTGGTCAACAGGGACAAGCAGTTCTTC.

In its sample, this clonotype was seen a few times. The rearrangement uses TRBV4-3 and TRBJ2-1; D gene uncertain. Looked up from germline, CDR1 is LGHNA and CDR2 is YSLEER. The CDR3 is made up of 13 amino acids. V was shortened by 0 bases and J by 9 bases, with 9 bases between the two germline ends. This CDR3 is CASSQDRNPEQFF. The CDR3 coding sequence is TGCGCCAGCAGCCAAGATCGGAACCCTGAGCAGTTCTTC.

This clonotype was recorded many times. The CDR3 region has the DNA TGTGCCAGCAGTGAGGGGTGGAGAATTAGAGACAATGAGCAGTTCTTC. Translated: CASSEGWRIRDNEQFF. The chain employs TRBV2 and TRBJ2-1; D is undetermined. The CDR3 contains 16 residues. Germline values: CDR1 SNHLY, CDR2 FYNNEI. V was cut by 3 bases and J by 5 bases, with 17 bases left in between.

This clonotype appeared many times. As DNA, the CDR3 is TGTGCCAGCACTTCCGGACGGGGGACAAACACTGAAGCTTTCTTT. It is translated as CASTSGRGTNTEAFF. J is TRBJ1-1 and V is TRBV21-1; the D call in the table, TRBD1, was not verified against the DNA. TRBV21-1 is assigned pseudogene status. This CDR3 spans 15 amino acids.

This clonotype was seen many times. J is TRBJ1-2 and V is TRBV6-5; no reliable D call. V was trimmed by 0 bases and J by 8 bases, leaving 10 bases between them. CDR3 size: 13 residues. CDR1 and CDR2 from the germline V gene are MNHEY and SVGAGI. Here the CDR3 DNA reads TGTGCCAGCAGTTACTCAGGAACGAGCGGCTACACCTTC. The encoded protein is CASSYSGTSGYTF.

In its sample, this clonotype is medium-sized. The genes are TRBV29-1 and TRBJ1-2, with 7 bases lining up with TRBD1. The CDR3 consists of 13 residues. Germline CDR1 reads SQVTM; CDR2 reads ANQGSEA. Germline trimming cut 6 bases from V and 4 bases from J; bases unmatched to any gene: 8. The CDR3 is CSVVTTGAYGYTF. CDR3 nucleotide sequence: TGCAGCGTCGTTACTACAGGGGCCTATGGCTACACCTTC.

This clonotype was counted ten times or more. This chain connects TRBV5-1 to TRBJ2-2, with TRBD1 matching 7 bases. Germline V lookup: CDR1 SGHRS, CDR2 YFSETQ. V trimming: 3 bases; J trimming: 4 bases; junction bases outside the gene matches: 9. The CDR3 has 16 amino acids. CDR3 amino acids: CASSSWDSSFTGELFF. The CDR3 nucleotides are TGCGCCAGCAGCTCCTGGGACAGCTCCTTCACCGGGGAGCTGTTTTTT.

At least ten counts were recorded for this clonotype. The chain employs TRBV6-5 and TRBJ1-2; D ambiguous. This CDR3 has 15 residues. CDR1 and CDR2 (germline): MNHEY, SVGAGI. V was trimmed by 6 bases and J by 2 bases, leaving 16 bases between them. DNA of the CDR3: TGTGCCAGCAGCCGCGATGCATTCTCGAACTATGGCTACACCTTC. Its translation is CASSRDAFSNYGYTF.

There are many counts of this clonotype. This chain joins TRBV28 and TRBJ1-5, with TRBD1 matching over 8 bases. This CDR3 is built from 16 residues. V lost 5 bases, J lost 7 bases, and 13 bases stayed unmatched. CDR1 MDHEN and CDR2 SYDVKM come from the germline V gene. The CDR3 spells CASSPFKTGEGQPQHF. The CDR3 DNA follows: TGTGCCAGCAGTCCCTTCAAGACAGGGGAGGGCCAGCCCCAGCATTTT.

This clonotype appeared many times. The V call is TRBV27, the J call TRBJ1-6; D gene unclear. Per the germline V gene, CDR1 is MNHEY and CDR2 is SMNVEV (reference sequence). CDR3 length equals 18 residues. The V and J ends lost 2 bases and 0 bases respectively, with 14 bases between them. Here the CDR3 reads CASSLEGPLSSYNSPLHF. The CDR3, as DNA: TGTGCCAGCAGTTTAGAAGGCCCCTTAAGCTCCTATAATTCACCCCTCCACTTT.

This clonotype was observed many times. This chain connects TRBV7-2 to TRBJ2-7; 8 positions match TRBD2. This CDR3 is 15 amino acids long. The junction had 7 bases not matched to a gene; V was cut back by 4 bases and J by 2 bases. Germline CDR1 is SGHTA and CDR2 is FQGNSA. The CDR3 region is CASSSREGRTYEQYF. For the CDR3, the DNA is TGTGCCAGCAGCTCCCGGGAGGGGCGTACCTACGAGCAGTACTTC.

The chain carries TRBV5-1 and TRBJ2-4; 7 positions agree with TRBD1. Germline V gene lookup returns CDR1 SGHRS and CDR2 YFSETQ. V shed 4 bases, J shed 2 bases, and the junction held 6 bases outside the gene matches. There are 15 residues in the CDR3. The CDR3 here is CASSHTGQTKNIQYF. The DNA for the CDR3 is TGCGCCAGCAGCCATACGGGACAGACCAAAAACATTCAGTACTTC.

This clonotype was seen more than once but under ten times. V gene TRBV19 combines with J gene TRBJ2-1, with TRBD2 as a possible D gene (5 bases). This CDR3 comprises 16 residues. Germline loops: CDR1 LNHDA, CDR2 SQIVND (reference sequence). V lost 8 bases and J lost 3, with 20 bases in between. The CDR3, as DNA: TGTGCCAGTGCCGTCGGTCTAGCAGAGGTCTACAATGAGCAGTTCTTC. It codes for CASAVGLAEVYNEQFF.

The CDR3 nucleotides read TGTGCCAGCAGCTTGTCCAGCCAAGAGACCCAGTACTTC. Translating gives CASSLSSQETQYF. The chain combines TRBV5-4 with TRBJ2-5, with D uncertain. CDR3 length: 13 amino acids. Germline V gene lookup returns CDR1 SGHNT and CDR2 YYREEE (reference sequence). Trimming took 1 base from V and 1 from J, leaving 5 bases between them.

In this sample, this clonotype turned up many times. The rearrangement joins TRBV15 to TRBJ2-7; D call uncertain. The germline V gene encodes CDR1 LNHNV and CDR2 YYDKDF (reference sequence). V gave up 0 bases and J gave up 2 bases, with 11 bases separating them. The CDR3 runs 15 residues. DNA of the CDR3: TGTGCCACCAGCAGAGATAGCATAGGGCCCTACGAGCAGTACTTC. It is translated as CATSRDSIGPYEQYF.

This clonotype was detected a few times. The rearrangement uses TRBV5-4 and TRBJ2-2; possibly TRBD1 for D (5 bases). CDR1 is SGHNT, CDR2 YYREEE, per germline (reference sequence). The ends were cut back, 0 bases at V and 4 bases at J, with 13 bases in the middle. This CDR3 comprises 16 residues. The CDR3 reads CASSLGAGMGTGELFF. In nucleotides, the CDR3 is TGTGCCAGCAGCTTGGGGGCAGGGATGGGCACCGGGGAGCTGTTTTTT.

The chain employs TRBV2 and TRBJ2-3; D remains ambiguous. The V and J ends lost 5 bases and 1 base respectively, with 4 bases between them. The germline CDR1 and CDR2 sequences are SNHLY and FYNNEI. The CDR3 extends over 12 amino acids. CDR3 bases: TGTGCCAGCAGTAGGGGCACAGATACGCAGTATTTT. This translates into CASSRGTDTQYF.

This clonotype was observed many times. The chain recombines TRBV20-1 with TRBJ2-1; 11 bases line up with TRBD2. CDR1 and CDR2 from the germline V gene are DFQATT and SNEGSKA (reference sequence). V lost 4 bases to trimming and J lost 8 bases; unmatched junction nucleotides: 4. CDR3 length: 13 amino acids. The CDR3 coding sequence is TGCAGTGCTATTAGCGGGAGGGCCGATGAGCAGTTCTTC. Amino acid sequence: CSAISGRADEQFF.